This TCR beta chain was profiled in a study of T cells in Graves' hyperthyroidism and ophthalmopathy. Study findings and constraints: Ophthalmopathy, which appeared later, was predicted by the model a median around 6.9 months before onset.

Regions amplified from RNA transcripts were the TCR beta CDR3 regions. In the first-round RT-PCR of the TCR CDR3, the HTBI primer set was used. Using its own MiXCR run on the multiplex PCR reads, TCRdb lists one record per CDR3 protein. The sample lists 560,000 or so distinct CDR3 sequences, 35% to 55% occurring once. Diagnostic decisions used clinical symptoms, serum thyroxine and TRAb, thyroid ultrasound and orbital computed tomography. This clonotype was recorded at least ten times. As yet, its antigen is unknown. The CDR3 contains 13 residues. V was trimmed by 3 bases and J by 2 bases, leaving 8 bases between them. CDR1 SNHLY and CDR2 FYNNEI come from the germline V gene.

The sequenced sample consisted of peripheral blood or thyroid tissue (not recorded which). The rearrangement uses TRBV2 and TRBJ2-7; no firm D call. The receptor comes from a woman between 18 and 29 years old with Graves' hyperthyroidism. The CDR3 region has the DNA TGTGCCAGCAGTGACGGGTTCACCTACGAGCAGTACTTC. This translates into CASSDGFTYEQYF.